A selection of T cell receptor beta chains follows, all from one sample in a study of T cell changes during pregnancy in multiple sclerosis. The protocol was immunoSEQ multiplex PCR, while the TCRdb copy is restricted to in-frame clones and leaves out a portion. The sample lists 35,000 to 45,000 clones; 80% to 95% were seen once. The material was CD4+ T cells from peripheral blood mononuclear cells, obtained in the second trimester of pregnancy. Receptor source: a female donor in good health, enrolled as a control in a pregnancy study. Both conserved end residues are part of each CDR3.

v_gene	j_gene	CDR3aa
TRBV12-5	TRBJ2-2	CASGLHRGALNTGELFF
TRBV6-6	TRBJ1-1	CASSSDRVNSEAFF
TRBV5-6	TRBJ2-2	CASSSTGGGTGELFF
TRBV9	TRBJ1-1	CASSGGGAGRNTEAFF
TRBV5-6	TRBJ1-1	CASSPGGGTEAFF
TRBV11-3	TRBJ2-4	CASSLGGATVGIQYF
TRBV15	TRBJ2-5	CATSRSTGVRETQYF
TRBV21-1	TRBJ2-1	CASTKTRDRVVDNEQFF
TRBV4-2	TRBJ1-5	CASSQDGDSNQPQHF
TRBV19	TRBJ1-2	CASSSPGTISGYTF
TRBV7-2	TRBJ1-2	CASSLWHRGNYGYTF
TRBV7-2	TRBJ2-7	CASSFNGQYEQYF
TRBV28	TRBJ1-5	CASRRQRNQPQHF
TRBV9	TRBJ2-1	CASSAGFYNEQFF
TRBV7-2	TRBJ1-1	CASSHRDRDTEAFF
TRBV19	TRBJ2-7	CASSTPGLAGTYEQYF
TRBV6-5	TRBJ1-5	CASSPSKEQPQHF
TRBV19	TRBJ1-3	CASSRDGMSSGNTIYF
TRBV12-2	TRBJ2-3	CASRYAMTSRASDTQYF
TRBV27	TRBJ2-7	CASSWDRGGYEQYF
TRBV2	TRBJ2-7	CASMVLAGPYEQYF
TRBV10-3	TRBJ2-1	CAISGTSALNEQFF
TRBV5-4	TRBJ2-1	CASSPGTSGQVYNEQFF
TRBV6-1	TRBJ2-5	CAASLQETQYF
TRBV6-5	TRBJ1-2	CASSLRAQQGGYTF
TRBV4-3	TRBJ2-1	CASSQGRASSYNEQFF
TRBV18	TRBJ2-4	CASSTGQGGNIQYF
TRBV7-2	TRBJ1-1	CASSLGWGGAEAFF
TRBV19	TRBJ2-1	CASSSGQAPNNEQFF
TRBV7-9	TRBJ2-5	CASSFGGGASETQYF
TRBV6-5	TRBJ1-1	CASNRGQGTEAFF
TRBV19	TRBJ2-7	CASSRIVDRSRPNEQYF
TRBV9	TRBJ2-5	CASSVVGLGETQYF
TRBV7-8	TRBJ1-6	CASSLLGSRTPLHF
TRBV5-1	TRBJ2-7	CASSLGPGGEQYF
TRBV7-3	TRBJ1-5	CASSRGRGDPQHF
TRBV10-3	TRBJ1-2	CAIRLQGGYGYTF
TRBV6-6	TRBJ1-3	CATRDRATGNTIYF
TRBV6-5	TRBJ1-1	CASSTQQGYTEAFF
TRBV11-2	TRBJ2-7	CASSPRLAGGEQYF
TRBV7-6	TRBJ2-3	CASSLGINQRGTDTQYF
TRBV6-5	TRBJ2-7	CASSYAVLGTYEQYF
TRBV28	TRBJ2-1	CASSTPWTSGSFSYNEQFF
TRBV30	TRBJ1-2	CAWSLDRGHGYTF
TRBV11-2	TRBJ2-2	CASSFDRGQTGELFF
TRBV10-3	TRBJ1-2	CAIRATGAEGYTF